The source of this TCR beta chain is a study of OX40 agonist ivuxolimab in advanced cancers. The length of the CDR3 is 16 residues. The J segment lost 0 bases and the V segment lost 5 bases, leaving 1 base of the junction unmatched. The germline V gene has CDR1 SGHAT and CDR2 FQNNGV. Generated by immunoSEQ multiplex PCR, the TCRdb table keeps only in-frame clones and is missing some. Found here are roughly 56,000 clones, about four fifths of them singletons; the top ten hold approximately 1%. The clonotype was recovered from an adult with an advanced solid tumor such as melanoma, head and neck, liver or kidney cancer. Sequencing used CD4+ or CD8+ T cells sorted from blood, obtained in a trial of the OX40 agonist ivuxolimab. The chain has TRBV11-2 and TRBJ2-6, with 10 bases lining up with TRBD1. The CDR3 nucleotides are TGTGCCAGCAGCCGGGACAGGGGCTCTGGGGCCAACGTCCTGACTTTC. Its protein is CASSRDRGSGANVLTF.